The T cell receptor (beta chain) under discussion was sequenced for a study of vaccination effects on CD4 cells after COVID-19. Study information: Post-vaccine specimens arrived a median 72 days past the second dose.

Assay used: immunoSEQ multiplex PCR; TCRdb lists only in-frame clones, some missing. The sample has some 66,000 clones; less than 85% are singletons. Following 10 days of culture, CD4+ T cells were isolated. Participants got two doses of BNT162b2 or mRNA-1273 vaccine. Nucleocapsid antibodies stayed negative before and after vaccination, showing no earlier SARS-CoV-2 infection. About this clone: Antigen: not known.

The sequence derives from a human donor who received a COVID-19 vaccine. Sequencing used CD4+ T cells from PBMCs cultured without peptide, obtained after COVID-19 vaccination.

Written as DNA, the CDR3 is TGTGCCAGCTCACCCCCACTCTCCCAAGAGACCCAGTACTTC. Translating it yields CASSPPLSQETQYF. The genes are TRBV18 and TRBJ2-5; no firm D call. The CDR3 is 14 amino acids. Germline V lookup: CDR1 KGHSH, CDR2 LQKENI. The V gene lost 3 bases and the J gene lost 1 base, with 9 bases spanning the gap.